This entry is about one TCR beta chain. The antigen is undetermined. This sample was taken from a study of cytomegalovirus exposure and HLA in healthy donors. Study background: From HLA-typed donors, an early data release held 70 million to 100 million unique TCRs. General observations from the study: The study labeled 164 TCR beta chains cytomegalovirus-associated.

Primers for the PCR totalled 60 Vbeta and 13 Jbeta. Clones were sequenced by immunoSEQ multiplex PCR, and TCRdb holds only the in-frame ones, with some missing. The data hold some 150,000 clones, with over 75% observed a single time. The V segment lost 7 bases and the J segment 2 bases; nucleotides outside the gene matches: 5. The CDR3 contains 15 residues. Per germline, CDR1 SNHLY and CDR2 FYNNEI. The sample taken for sequencing was PBMCs. The chain is built from TRBV2 and TRBJ2-5; 12 bases match TRBD2. The receptor was isolated from a woman aged 25 to 45 in good health and CMV-seronegative. CDR3 nucleotide sequence: TGTGCCAGCATTGCGACTAGCGGGAGTCAAGAGACCCAGTACTTC. Its protein is CASIATSGSQETQYF.